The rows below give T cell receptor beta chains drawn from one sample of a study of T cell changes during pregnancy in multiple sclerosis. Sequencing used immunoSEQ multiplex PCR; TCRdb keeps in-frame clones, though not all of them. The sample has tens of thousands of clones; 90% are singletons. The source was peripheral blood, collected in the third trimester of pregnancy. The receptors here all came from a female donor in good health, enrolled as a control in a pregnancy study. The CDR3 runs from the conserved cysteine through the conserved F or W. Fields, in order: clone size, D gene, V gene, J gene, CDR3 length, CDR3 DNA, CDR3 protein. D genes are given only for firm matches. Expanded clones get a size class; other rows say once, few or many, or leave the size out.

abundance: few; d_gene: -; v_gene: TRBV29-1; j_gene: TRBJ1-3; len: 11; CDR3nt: TGCAGCGCCCTGGCCGGAAACACCATATATTTT; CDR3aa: CSALAGNTIYF
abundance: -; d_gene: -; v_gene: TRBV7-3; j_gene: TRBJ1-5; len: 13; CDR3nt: TGTGCCAGCAGCTTGGGAGGCGGTCAGCCCCAGCATTTT; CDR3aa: CASSLGGGQPQHF
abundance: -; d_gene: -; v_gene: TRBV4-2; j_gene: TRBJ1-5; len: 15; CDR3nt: TGTGCCAGCAGCCAGGGGGGGAGAGGGAATCAGCCCCAGCATTTT; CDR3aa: CASSQGGRGNQPQHF
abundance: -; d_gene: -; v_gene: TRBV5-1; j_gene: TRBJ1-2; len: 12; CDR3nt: TGCGCCAGCAGCTTGGGGGGAGGCGGCTACACCTTC; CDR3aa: CASSLGGGGYTF
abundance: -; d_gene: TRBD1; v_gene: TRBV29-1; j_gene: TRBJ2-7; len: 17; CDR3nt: TGCAGCGTTGAGGGGGACAGGGAGGGGGCAGTGCCCTACGAGCAGTACTTC; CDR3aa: CSVEGDREGAVPYEQYF
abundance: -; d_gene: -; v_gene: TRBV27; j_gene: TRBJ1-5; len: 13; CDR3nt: TGTGCCAGCAGAATTAATAGCAATCAGCCCCAGCATTTT; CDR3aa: CASRINSNQPQHF
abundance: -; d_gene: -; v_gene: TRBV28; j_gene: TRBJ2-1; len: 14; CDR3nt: TGTGCCAGCAGTTTAGACCTTCCTGGAGATGAGCAGTTCTTC; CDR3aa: CASSLDLPGDEQFF
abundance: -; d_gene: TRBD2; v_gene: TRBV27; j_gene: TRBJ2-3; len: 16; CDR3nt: TGTGCCAGTGATCCAGCGGGACTAGCGGGAACAGATACGCAGTATTTT; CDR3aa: CASDPAGLAGTDTQYF
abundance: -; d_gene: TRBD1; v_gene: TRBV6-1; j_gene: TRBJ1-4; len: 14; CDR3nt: TGTGCCAGTCTTCGGGGGACAGGGAGAGAAAAACTGTTTTTT; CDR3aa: CASLRGTGREKLFF
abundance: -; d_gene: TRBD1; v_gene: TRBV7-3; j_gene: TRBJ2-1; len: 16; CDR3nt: TGTGCCAGCAGCTCAAGGTTGGGACAGGGTAAGGATGAGCAGTTCTTC; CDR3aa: CASSSRLGQGKDEQFF
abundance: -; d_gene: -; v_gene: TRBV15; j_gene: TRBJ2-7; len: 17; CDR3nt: TGTGCCACCAGCAGAGACCAAGCCAATGCAGGGGCGGGCGAGCAGTACTTC; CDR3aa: CATSRDQANAGAGEQYF
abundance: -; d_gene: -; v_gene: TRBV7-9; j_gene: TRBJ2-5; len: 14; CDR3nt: TGTGCCAGCAGCCTCTCGGCGCCCGGGGAGACCCAGTACTTC; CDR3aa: CASSLSAPGETQYF
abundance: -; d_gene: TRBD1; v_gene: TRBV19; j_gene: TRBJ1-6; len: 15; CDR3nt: TGTGCCAGTACGGTAGGGGGACAGCATAATTCACCCCTCCACTTT; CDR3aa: CASTVGGQHNSPLHF
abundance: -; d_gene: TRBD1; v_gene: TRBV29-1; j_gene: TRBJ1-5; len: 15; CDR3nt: TGCAGCGTTGGGGGGGACAGGGGGTTAGGACAGCCCCAGCATTTT; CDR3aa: CSVGGDRGLGQPQHF
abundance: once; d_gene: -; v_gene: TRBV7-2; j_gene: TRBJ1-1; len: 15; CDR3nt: TGTGCCAGCACGAAGGAGGGACTGCTAGGAGCGGAAGCTTTCTTT; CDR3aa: CASTKEGLLGAEAFF
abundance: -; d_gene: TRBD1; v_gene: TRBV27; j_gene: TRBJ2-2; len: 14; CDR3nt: TGTGCCAGCATTCGGACAGGGAACACCGGGGAGCTGTTTTTT; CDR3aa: CASIRTGNTGELFF
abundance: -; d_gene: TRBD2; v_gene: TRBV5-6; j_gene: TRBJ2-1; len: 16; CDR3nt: TGTGCCAGCAGCGCCCGACTAGCGGGAGCGGGAAATGAGCAGTTCTTC; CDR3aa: CASSARLAGAGNEQFF
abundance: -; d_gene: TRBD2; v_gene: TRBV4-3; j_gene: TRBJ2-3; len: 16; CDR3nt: TGCGCCAGCAGCGGGATAGCGGGGGGGAACACAGATACGCAGTATTTT; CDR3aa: CASSGIAGGNTDTQYF
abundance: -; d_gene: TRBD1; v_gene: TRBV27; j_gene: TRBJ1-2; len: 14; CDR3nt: TGTGCCAGCAGTCAAACAGGGGACGGCTATGGCTACACCTTC; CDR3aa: CASSQTGDGYGYTF
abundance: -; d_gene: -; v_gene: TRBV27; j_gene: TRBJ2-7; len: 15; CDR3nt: TGTGCCAGCAGTTTATCGGTAGGGAGTATATACGAGCAGTACTTC; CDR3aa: CASSLSVGSIYEQYF
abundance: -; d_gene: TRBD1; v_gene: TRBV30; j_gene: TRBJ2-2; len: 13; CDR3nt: TGTGCCTGGAGTACAGGGGAGACCGGGGAGCTGTTTTTT; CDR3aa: CAWSTGETGELFF
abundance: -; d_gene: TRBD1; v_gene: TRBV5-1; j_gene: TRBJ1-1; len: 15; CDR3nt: TGCGCCAGCAGCTTGGGGGACAGGGGGAACACTGAAGCTTTCTTT; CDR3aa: CASSLGDRGNTEAFF
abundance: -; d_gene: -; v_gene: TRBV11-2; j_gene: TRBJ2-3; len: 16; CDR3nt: TGTGCCAGCAGCTTAGATATGGGACTCGCGGGAGATACGCAGTATTTT; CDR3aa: CASSLDMGLAGDTQYF
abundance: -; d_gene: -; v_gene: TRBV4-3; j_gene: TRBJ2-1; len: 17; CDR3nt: TGCGCCAGCAGCCAAGAGCCCAGCGGGCTAGTCTACAATGAGCAGTTCTTC; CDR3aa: CASSQEPSGLVYNEQFF
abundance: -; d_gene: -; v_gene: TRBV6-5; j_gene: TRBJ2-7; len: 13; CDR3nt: TGTGCCAGCAGGCGCCACAGGGCTGGGGAGCAGTACTTC; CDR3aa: CASRRHRAGEQYF
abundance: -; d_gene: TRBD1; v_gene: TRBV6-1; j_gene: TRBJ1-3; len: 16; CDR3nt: TGTGCCAGCAGTGAAGCAGGGACAGCCTCTGGAAACACCATATATTTT; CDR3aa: CASSEAGTASGNTIYF
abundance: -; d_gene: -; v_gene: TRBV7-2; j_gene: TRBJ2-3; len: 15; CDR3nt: TGTGCCAGTCGGCGGAGGGGAATGAGCACAGATACGCAGTATTTT; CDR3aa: CASRRRGMSTDTQYF
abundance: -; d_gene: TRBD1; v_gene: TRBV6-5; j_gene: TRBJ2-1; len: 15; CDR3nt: TGTGCCAGCAGTTACTCGAGGGGGCCCTACAATGAGCAGTTCTTC; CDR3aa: CASSYSRGPYNEQFF
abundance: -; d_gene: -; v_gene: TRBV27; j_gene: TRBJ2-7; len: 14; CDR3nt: TGTGCCAGCAGTCGTGAGCCCGGAGGCTACGAGCAGTACTTC; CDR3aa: CASSREPGGYEQYF
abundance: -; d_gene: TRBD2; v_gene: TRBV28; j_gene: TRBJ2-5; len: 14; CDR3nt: TGTGCCAGCAGTTTAGCGGGAGGGCAGGAGACCCAGTACTTC; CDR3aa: CASSLAGGQETQYF
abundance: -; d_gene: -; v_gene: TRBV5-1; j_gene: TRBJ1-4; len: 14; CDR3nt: TGCGCCAGCAGCTTGTTTACAGGGTCTGAAAAACTGTTTTTT; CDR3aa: CASSLFTGSEKLFF
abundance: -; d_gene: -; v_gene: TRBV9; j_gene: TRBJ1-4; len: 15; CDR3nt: TGTGCCAGCAGCGTAACAGGAGCAACTAATGAAAAACTGTTTTTT; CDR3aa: CASSVTGATNEKLFF
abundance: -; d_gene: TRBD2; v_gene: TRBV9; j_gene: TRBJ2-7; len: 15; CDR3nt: TGTGCCAGCAGCGTAGGAGGGGAGGGCTCCTACGAGCAGTACTTC; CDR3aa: CASSVGGEGSYEQYF
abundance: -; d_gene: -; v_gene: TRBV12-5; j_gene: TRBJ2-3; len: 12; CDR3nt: TGTGCTAGTGGCTCCGTTGCAGATACGCAGTATTTT; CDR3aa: CASGSVADTQYF
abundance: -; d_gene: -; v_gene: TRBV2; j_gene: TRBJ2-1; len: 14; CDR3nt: TGTGCCAGCACGGGGGAGAGCTCCTACAATGAGCAGTTCTTC; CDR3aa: CASTGESSYNEQFF
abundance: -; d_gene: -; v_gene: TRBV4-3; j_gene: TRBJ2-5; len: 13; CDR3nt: TGCGCCAGCAGCCAAGCCCGCCGGGAGACCCAGTACTTC; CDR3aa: CASSQARRETQYF
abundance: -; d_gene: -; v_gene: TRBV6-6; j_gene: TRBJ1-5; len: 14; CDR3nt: TGTGCCAGCAGTTACGGGACACTAAATCAGCCCCAGCATTTT; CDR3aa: CASSYGTLNQPQHF
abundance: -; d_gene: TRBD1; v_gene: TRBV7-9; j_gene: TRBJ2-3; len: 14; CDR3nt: TGTGCCAGCAGTGGACAGGGGGCTGCTCAAGGGCAGTATTTT; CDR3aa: CASSGQGAAQGQYF
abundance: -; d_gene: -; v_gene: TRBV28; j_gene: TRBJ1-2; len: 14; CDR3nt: TGTGCCAGCAATCCGTCCGGGGGGGCCTATGGCTACACCTTC; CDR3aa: CASNPSGGAYGYTF
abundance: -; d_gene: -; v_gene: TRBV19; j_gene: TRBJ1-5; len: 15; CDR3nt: TGTGCCAGTAGTATACAGGTGAATAGCAATCAGCCCCAGCATTTT; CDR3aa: CASSIQVNSNQPQHF
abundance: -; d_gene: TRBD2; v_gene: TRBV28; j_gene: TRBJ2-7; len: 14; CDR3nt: TGTGCCAGCAGTTTAAGGCGGGAGTTCTACGAGCAGTACTTC; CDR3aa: CASSLRREFYEQYF
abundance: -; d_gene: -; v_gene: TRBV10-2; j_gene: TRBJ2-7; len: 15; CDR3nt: TGCGCCAGCAGTGAGAAGGGGGGGTCCTCCTACGAGCAGTACTTC; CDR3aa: CASSEKGGSSYEQYF
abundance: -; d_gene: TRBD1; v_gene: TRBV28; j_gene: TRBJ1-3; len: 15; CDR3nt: TGTGCCAGCACCTTGGGGACAGGGCTCGGAAACACCATATATTTT; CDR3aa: CASTLGTGLGNTIYF
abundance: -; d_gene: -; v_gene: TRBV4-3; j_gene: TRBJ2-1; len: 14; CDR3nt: TGCGCCAGCAGCCAAGCTACAGGAGTCTATGAGCAGTTCTTC; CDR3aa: CASSQATGVYEQFF
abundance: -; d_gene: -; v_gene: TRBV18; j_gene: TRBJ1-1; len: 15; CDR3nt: TGTGCCAGCTCACCCACACAGGCCACGAACACTGAAGCTTTCTTT; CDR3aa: CASSPTQATNTEAFF
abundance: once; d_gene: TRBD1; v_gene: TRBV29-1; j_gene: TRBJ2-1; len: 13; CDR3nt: TGCAGCGGGGGGACAGTTCGGGGCAATGAGCAGTTCTTC; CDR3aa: CSGGTVRGNEQFF
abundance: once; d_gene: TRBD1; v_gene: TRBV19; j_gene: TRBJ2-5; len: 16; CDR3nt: TGTGCCAGTACCATATTTCACGGGACAGGGCAAGAGACCCAGTACTTC; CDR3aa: CASTIFHGTGQETQYF
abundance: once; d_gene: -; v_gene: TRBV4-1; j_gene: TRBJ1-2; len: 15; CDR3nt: TGCGCCAGCAGCCAAGTGGCCACAGACAACTATGGCTACACCTTC; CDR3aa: CASSQVATDNYGYTF
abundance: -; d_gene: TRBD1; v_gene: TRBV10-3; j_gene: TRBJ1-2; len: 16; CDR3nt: TGTGCCATCAGGATCGGACAGGGGGCGGATTTGACTGGCTACACCTTC; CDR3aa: CAIRIGQGADLTGYTF
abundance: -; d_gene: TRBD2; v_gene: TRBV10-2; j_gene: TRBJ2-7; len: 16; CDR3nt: TGCGCCAGCAGTGAGGAACTAGCGGGAGCCGTAGGCGAGCAGTACTTC; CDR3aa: CASSEELAGAVGEQYF
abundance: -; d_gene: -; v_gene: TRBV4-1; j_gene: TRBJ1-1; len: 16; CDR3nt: TGCGCCAGCAGCCAGCTACTAGAGAGGACGAACACTGAAGCTTTCTTT; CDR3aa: CASSQLLERTNTEAFF
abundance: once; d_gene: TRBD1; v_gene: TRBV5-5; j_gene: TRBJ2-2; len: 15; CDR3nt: TGTGCCAGCAGCCCTCTGACAGGGGGCGGGGGGGAGCTGTTTTTT; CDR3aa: CASSPLTGGGGELFF
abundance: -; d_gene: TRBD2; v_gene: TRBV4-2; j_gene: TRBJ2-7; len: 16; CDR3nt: TGTGCCAGCAGCCAACCCACTACTAGCGCGACCTACGAGCAGTACTTC; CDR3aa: CASSQPTTSATYEQYF